The 17 T cell receptor beta chains below were found in one sample sequenced in a study of blood T cell repertoires in COVID-19. Some clones are missing from TCRdb's copy, which holds only in-frame ones; the method was immunoSEQ multiplex PCR. The repertoire holds approximately 210,000 clones, with 80% to 90% as singletons. The sequencing input was peripheral blood. The receptors were sampled from a woman between 50 and 59 years old with active or convalescent COVID-19.

The chain is built from TRBV9 and TRBJ1-1; no reliable D call. The CDR3 loop spans 15 amino acids. V shed 1 base and J shed 0 bases, with 10 bases lying between them. Germline V lookup: CDR1 SGDLS, CDR2 YYNGEE. The CDR3 loop is CASSVMAGLNTEAFF. As DNA, the CDR3 is TGTGCCAGCAGCGTAATGGCGGGGTTGAACACTGAAGCTTTCTTT. Looking up the rest from reference TRBV9 and TRBJ1-1 gives the full variable domain: DSGVTQTPKHLITATGQRVTLRCSPRSGDLSVYWYQQSLDQGLQFLIQYYNGEERAKGNILERFSAQQFPDLHSELNLSSLELGDSALYFCASSVMAGLNTEAFFGQGTRLTVV.

V usage is TRBV5-1 and J usage is TRBJ2-1; 11 bases are shared with TRBD2. There are 16 residues in the CDR3. Germline V lookup: CDR1 SGHRS, CDR2 YFSETQ. J was trimmed by 9 bases and V by 0 bases; bases with no gene match: 8. As DNA, the CDR3 is TGCGCCAGCAGCTTGGCGACTAGCGGGGTGTACGGTGAGCAGTTCTTC. It is translated as CASSLATSGVYGEQFF.

This clone was recorded a few times. The rearrangement uses TRBV20-1 and TRBJ2-1; TRBD2 matches at 8 bases. This CDR3 spans 15 amino acids. Germline loops: CDR1 DFQATT, CDR2 SNEGSKA (reference sequence). V was pared by 3 bases and J by 4 bases, with 8 bases of the junction left unmatched. For the CDR3, the DNA is TGCAGTGCTAGTCCTTTTAGCGGGATTTACAATGAGCAGTTCTTC. This sequence encodes CSASPFSGIYNEQFF.

The chain uses TRBV5-1 and TRBJ1-1; TRBD1 is a possible D gene (6 bases). Trimming shortened V by 4 bases and J by 3 bases, and 16 bases separated the two germline ends. The CDR3 totals 15 residues. Per germline, CDR1 SGHRS and CDR2 YFSETQ. CDR3 nucleotides: TGCGCCAGCAGCGGAAGGACAGTGGGGGACACTGAAGCTTTCTTT. It translates to CASSGRTVGDTEAFF.

The gene calls are TRBV28 and TRBJ1-5, with D possibly matching TRBD1 (6 bases). V lost 6 bases and J lost 0, with 12 bases in between. Germline values: CDR1 MDHEN, CDR2 SYDVKM. This CDR3 is 15 amino acids long. The CDR3 coding sequence is TGTGCCAGCAGGGGGAGGGGGTATAGCAATCAGCCCCAGCATTTT. Encoded protein: CASRGRGYSNQPQHF.

The genes are TRBV5-1 and TRBJ1-3; D unresolved. The CDR3 extends over 15 amino acids. Germline V gene sequence: CDR1 SGHRS, CDR2 YFSETQ. V shed 7 bases and J shed 0 bases, with 14 bases lying between them. In DNA, the CDR3 is TGCGCCAGCGCCCAAGCCTCGAGCTCTGGAAACACCATATATTTT. Protein sequence: CASAQASSSGNTIYF.

The rearrangement joins TRBV6-1 to TRBJ1-5, with 8 bases matching TRBD1. V lost 1 base, J lost 4 bases, and 3 bases stayed unmatched. Germline-derived CDR1 and CDR2 are MNHNS and SASEGT. The CDR3 extends over 15 amino acids. The chain's CDR3 is CASSEGQGANQPQHF. The DNA of the CDR3 is TGTGCCAGCAGTGAAGGGCAGGGGGCGAATCAGCCCCAGCATTTT.

The chain carries TRBV10-3 and TRBJ1-2; D perhaps matches TRBD1 (5 bases). The length of the CDR3 is 14 residues. V was cut by 0 bases and J by 4 bases, with 9 bases left in between. Germline V gene lookup returns CDR1 ENHRY and CDR2 SYGVKD. In DNA form, the CDR3 reads TGTGCCATCAGTGAGTCCACAGGACCCTATGGCTACACCTTC. This gives the protein CAISESTGPYGYTF.

The CDR3 DNA follows: TGTGCCAGCAGGGTAGGACAGCCCGGGGACTATGGCTACACCTTC. Protein product: CASRVGQPGDYGYTF. The rearrangement joins TRBV28 to TRBJ1-2; D perhaps matches TRBD1 (6 bases). Per germline, CDR1 MDHEN and CDR2 SYDVKM. The ends were cut back, 6 bases at V and 3 bases at J, with 17 bases in the middle. The CDR3 loop spans 15 amino acids.

The V gene is TRBV7-9, the J gene TRBJ1-2; 7 nucleotides line up with TRBD1. The V gene end was trimmed by 5 bases and the J gene end by 6 bases; junction bases not matched to a gene: 9. The CDR3 sequence is 14 residues long. The V gene's germline CDR1 is SEHNR and CDR2 FQNEAQ (reference sequence). The CDR3 protein is CASSPFGQGDGYTF. CDR3 nucleotide sequence: TGTGCCAGCAGCCCCTTCGGGCAGGGGGATGGCTACACCTTC.

A word on this clone: The sample carries other DNA sequences with the same CDR3. The V call is TRBV19, the J call TRBJ2-2, with a tentative D call TRBD1 (6 bases). The CDR3 sequence is 16 residues long. Germline V gives CDR1 LNHDA, CDR2 SQIVND (reference sequence). V was pared by 3 bases and J by 0 bases, with 11 bases between. The CDR3 region is CASSILGAANTGELFF. The CDR3 DNA reads as TGTGCCAGTAGTATCCTGGGGGCGGCGAACACCGGGGAGCTGTTTTTT.

The count of this clone is one. V is TRBV28 and J is TRBJ2-1, with a tentative D call TRBD2 (7 bases). The V gene lost 8 bases and the J gene lost 0 bases, with 20 bases spanning the gap. The CDR3 runs to 17 residues. The germline V gene encodes CDR1 MDHEN and CDR2 SYDVKM. The CDR3 nucleotides are TGTGCCAGCCTCTCTTTGGGAGGGACAAGCTCCTACAATGAGCAGTTCTTC. Amino acids: CASLSLGGTSSYNEQFF.

V gene TRBV29-1 combines with J gene TRBJ1-2, with D possibly TRBD1 on 5 matching bases. Germline V gives CDR1 SQVTM, CDR2 ANQGSEA. V was cut by 1 base and J by 1 base, with 10 bases left in between. The CDR3 is 14 residues long. The DNA for the CDR3 is TGCAGCGTTGAAGGGGGCGAAAGTAACTATGGCTACACCTTC. Translated: CSVEGGESNYGYTF. The variable domain in full, completed from reference TRBV29-1 and TRBJ1-2, reads SAVISQKPSRDICQRGTSLTIQCQVDSQVTMMFWYRQQPGQSLTLIATANQGSEATYESGFVIDKFPISRPNLTFSTLTVSNMSPEDSSIYLCSVEGGESNYGYTFGSGTRLTVV.

The chain links TRBV5-4 to TRBJ1-2; weak D call: TRBD1 (6 bases). Trimming removed 4 bases from V and 1 base from J, with 8 bases in between. Germline V gene data show CDR1 as SGHNT and CDR2 as YYREEE (reference sequence). This CDR3 is built from 13 residues. CDR3 in amino acids: CASSPDSNYGYTF. CDR3 DNA: TGTGCCAGCAGCCCGGACAGTAACTATGGCTACACCTTC.

CDR3 nucleotides: TGTGCCAGCAGATACGGACAGGGGAACACTGAAGCTTTCTTT. Its translation is CASRYGQGNTEAFF. The gene calls are TRBV6-5 and TRBJ1-1; 8 bases align to TRBD1. Losses at the gene ends were 6 bases for V and 1 base for J; bases not matched to a gene: 4. Germline values: CDR1 MNHEY, CDR2 SVGAGI. The CDR3 contains 14 residues.

This clone was detected only once. The gene calls are TRBV29-1 and TRBJ1-1; D is undetermined. Germline-derived CDR1 and CDR2 are SQVTM and ANQGSEA. V was clipped by 7 bases and J by 3 bases, with 9 bases between them. This CDR3 has 11 amino acids. The CDR3 loop is CSGRVYTEAFF. The CDR3 DNA reads TGCAGCGGGAGGGTCTACACTGAAGCTTTCTTT.

This chain joins TRBV12-3 or TRBV12-4 and TRBJ2-7; the D is unclear. The V end lost 8 bases, the J end lost 6 bases, and 14 bases lay between the germline ends. The CDR3 spans 12 residues. CDR3 protein: CASRSITGEQYF. In DNA, the CDR3 is TGTGCCAGCCGATCTATAACCGGCGAGCAGTACTTC.